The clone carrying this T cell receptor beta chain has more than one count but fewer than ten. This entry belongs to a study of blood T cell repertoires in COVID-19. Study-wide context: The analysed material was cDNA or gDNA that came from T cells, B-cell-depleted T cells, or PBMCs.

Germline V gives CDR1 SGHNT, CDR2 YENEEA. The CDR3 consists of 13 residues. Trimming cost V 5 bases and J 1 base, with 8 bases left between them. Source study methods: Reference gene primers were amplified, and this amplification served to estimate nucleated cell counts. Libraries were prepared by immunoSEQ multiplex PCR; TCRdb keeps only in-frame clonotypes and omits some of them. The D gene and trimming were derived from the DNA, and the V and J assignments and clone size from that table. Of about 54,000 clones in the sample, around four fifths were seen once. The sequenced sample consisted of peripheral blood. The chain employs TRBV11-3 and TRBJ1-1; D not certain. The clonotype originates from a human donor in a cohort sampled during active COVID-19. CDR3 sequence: CASSRGSNTEAFF. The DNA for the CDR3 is TGTGCCAGCAGCCGAGGGTCGAACACTGAAGCTTTCTTT.